A selection of T cell receptor beta chains follows, all from one sample in a study of blood T cell repertoires in COVID-19. Generated by immunoSEQ multiplex PCR, the TCRdb table keeps only in-frame clones and is missing some. The data show over 150,000 clones, roughly 85% seen once. The sample comprised PBMCs or T cells enriched from blood (not recorded which). Receptors were obtained from a man aged 40-50 years who had recovered from COVID-19. Both conserved end residues are part of each CDR3. D genes are given only for firm matches. The size field is filled for only some rows; it gives once, few, many or a size class.

D gene: TRBD1
clone size: -
J gene: TRBJ2-7
V gene: TRBV5-1
CDR3 protein: CASSLRVTGGAVREQYF
CDR3 DNA: TGCGCCAGCAGCTTGCGGGTGACAGGGGGCGCTGTTCGCGAGCAGTACTTC

D gene: -
clone size: -
J gene: TRBJ2-7
V gene: TRBV29-1
CDR3 protein: CSVEVSGYEQYF
CDR3 DNA: TGCAGCGTTGAAGTGAGTGGCTACGAGCAGTACTTC

D gene: TRBD1
clone size: -
J gene: TRBJ1-2
V gene: TRBV5-1
CDR3 protein: CASSFQGGGYTF
CDR3 DNA: TGCGCCAGCAGCTTCCAGGGGGGCGGCTACACCTTC

D gene: -
clone size: -
J gene: TRBJ1-1
V gene: TRBV27
CDR3 protein: CASSFTESVEAFF
CDR3 DNA: TGTGCCAGCAGTTTCACTGAGTCGGTTGAAGCTTTCTTT

D gene: TRBD1
clone size: -
J gene: TRBJ1-1
V gene: TRBV28
CDR3 protein: CASSLRGQGANEAFF
CDR3 DNA: TGTGCCAGCAGTTTGCGAGGACAGGGGGCTAATGAAGCTTTCTTT

D gene: -
clone size: -
J gene: TRBJ2-1
V gene: TRBV7-9
CDR3 protein: CASSPKGGREYNNEQFF
CDR3 DNA: TGTGCCAGCAGCCCAAAGGGGGGGCGGGAGTACAACAATGAGCAGTTCTTC

D gene: -
clone size: -
J gene: TRBJ1-2
V gene: TRBV6-5
CDR3 protein: CASSYHPPGENGYTF
CDR3 DNA: TGTGCCAGCAGTTACCACCCCCCCGGGGAGAATGGCTACACCTTC

D gene: TRBD2
clone size: -
J gene: TRBJ2-4
V gene: TRBV7-9
CDR3 protein: CATRMPLSGSGDIQYF
CDR3 DNA: TGTGCCACCAGAATGCCCCTGAGCGGGAGTGGGGACATTCAGTACTTC

D gene: -
clone size: once
J gene: TRBJ2-3
V gene: TRBV10-2
CDR3 protein: CASGRELTDTQYF
CDR3 DNA: TGCGCCAGCGGCCGGGAGCTCACAGATACGCAGTATTTT

D gene: -
clone size: -
J gene: TRBJ1-5
V gene: TRBV18
CDR3 protein: CASSPLGDPNQPQHF
CDR3 DNA: TGTGCCAGCTCACCGCTCGGGGATCCCAATCAGCCCCAGCATTTT

D gene: TRBD2
clone size: -
J gene: TRBJ2-2
V gene: TRBV5-6
CDR3 protein: CASSFGGGANTGELFF
CDR3 DNA: TGTGCCAGCAGCTTTGGTGGGGGGGCGAACACCGGGGAGCTGTTTTTT

D gene: -
clone size: -
J gene: TRBJ2-1
V gene: TRBV4-1
CDR3 protein: CASRLGGYNEQFF
CDR3 DNA: TGCGCCAGCAGGCTCGGAGGGTACAATGAGCAGTTCTTC

D gene: -
clone size: once
J gene: TRBJ1-4
V gene: TRBV2
CDR3 protein: CASSAQGLTEEKLFF
CDR3 DNA: TGTGCCAGCAGTGCACAGGGCCTCACGGAGGAAAAACTGTTTTTT

D gene: -
clone size: -
J gene: TRBJ1-1
V gene: TRBV2
CDR3 protein: CASTLGMNTEAFF
CDR3 DNA: TGTGCCAGCACGTTGGGCATGAACACTGAAGCTTTCTTT

D gene: TRBD1
clone size: once
J gene: TRBJ1-1
V gene: TRBV27
CDR3 protein: CASSLYPGGTEAFF
CDR3 DNA: TGTGCCAGCAGTTTATACCCAGGGGGCACTGAAGCTTTCTTT

D gene: TRBD1
clone size: -
J gene: TRBJ1-1
V gene: TRBV9
CDR3 protein: CASTPTGTNTEAFF
CDR3 DNA: TGTGCCAGCACACCGACAGGGACGAACACTGAAGCTTTCTTT

D gene: TRBD2
clone size: once
J gene: TRBJ2-2
V gene: TRBV7-2
CDR3 protein: CASSLGLAGGPVGGELFF
CDR3 DNA: TGTGCCAGCAGCTTAGGACTAGCGGGAGGGCCTGTCGGCGGGGAGCTGTTTTTT

D gene: TRBD1
clone size: -
J gene: TRBJ1-5
V gene: TRBV12-5
CDR3 protein: CASGPGTGTVSNQPQHF
CDR3 DNA: TGTGCTAGTGGTCCCGGGACAGGGACGGTTAGCAATCAGCCCCAGCATTTT

D gene: -
clone size: -
J gene: TRBJ1-2
V gene: TRBV5-4
CDR3 protein: CASSLDRAGYGYTF
CDR3 DNA: TGTGCCAGCAGCTTGGACAGGGCAGGCTATGGCTACACCTTC

D gene: TRBD1
clone size: -
J gene: TRBJ1-2
V gene: TRBV9
CDR3 protein: CASSDDRGPHGYTF
CDR3 DNA: TGTGCCAGCAGCGACGACAGGGGACCACATGGCTACACCTTC

D gene: TRBD2
clone size: -
J gene: TRBJ2-1
V gene: TRBV28
CDR3 protein: CASSPSGRARNEQFF
CDR3 DNA: TGTGCCAGCAGCCCGAGCGGGAGGGCCCGGAATGAGCAGTTCTTC

D gene: -
clone size: -
J gene: TRBJ2-1
V gene: TRBV19
CDR3 protein: CASSTPTDEQFF
CDR3 DNA: TGTGCCAGTAGTACCCCGACAGATGAGCAGTTCTTC

D gene: TRBD1
clone size: once
J gene: TRBJ2-2
V gene: TRBV11-2
CDR3 protein: CASSLGTGPTGELFF
CDR3 DNA: TGTGCCAGCAGCTTAGGGACAGGGCCGACCGGGGAGCTGTTTTTT

D gene: -
clone size: -
J gene: TRBJ1-6
V gene: TRBV15
CDR3 protein: CATRLEVYNSPLHF
CDR3 DNA: TGTGCCACCAGGCTGGAGGTGTATAATTCACCCCTCCACTTT

D gene: -
clone size: once
J gene: TRBJ1-4
V gene: TRBV30
CDR3 protein: CAWRLVANEKLFF
CDR3 DNA: TGTGCCTGGAGGCTTGTAGCGAATGAAAAACTGTTTTTT

D gene: TRBD2
clone size: -
J gene: TRBJ2-2
V gene: TRBV11-3
CDR3 protein: CASSLSPPGLATGELFF
CDR3 DNA: TGTGCCAGCAGCCTTTCCCCCCCGGGACTAGCCACCGGGGAGCTGTTTTTT

D gene: TRBD1
clone size: -
J gene: TRBJ1-5
V gene: TRBV7-2
CDR3 protein: CASSLLTGVRQPQHF
CDR3 DNA: TGTGCCAGCAGCTTATTGACAGGGGTAAGGCAGCCCCAGCATTTT

D gene: -
clone size: few
J gene: TRBJ1-5
V gene: TRBV30
CDR3 protein: CAWSPGSNQPQHF
CDR3 DNA: TGTGCCTGGAGCCCCGGGAGCAATCAGCCCCAGCATTTT

D gene: -
clone size: -
J gene: TRBJ2-7
V gene: TRBV6-1
CDR3 protein: CASSGRRQGLSSYEQYF
CDR3 DNA: TGTGCCAGCAGTGGACGACGACAGGGACTTAGCTCCTACGAGCAGTACTTC

D gene: -
clone size: -
J gene: TRBJ1-6
V gene: TRBV12-3/TRBV12-4
CDR3 protein: CASSPQTVAPLHF
CDR3 DNA: TGTGCCAGCAGCCCTCAAACCGTAGCACCCCTCCACTTT

D gene: TRBD1
clone size: -
J gene: TRBJ2-7
V gene: TRBV11-3
CDR3 protein: CASSLVGDRTYEQYF
CDR3 DNA: TGTGCCAGCAGCTTAGTCGGGGACAGAACCTACGAGCAGTACTTC

D gene: -
clone size: -
J gene: TRBJ2-2
V gene: TRBV5-1
CDR3 protein: CASSLHNPTGELFF
CDR3 DNA: TGCGCCAGCAGCTTGCACAACCCTACCGGGGAGCTGTTTTTT

D gene: -
clone size: -
J gene: TRBJ2-1
V gene: TRBV25-1
CDR3 protein: CASSPMDYLRDEQFF
CDR3 DNA: TGTGCCAGCAGTCCGATGGACTACCTTCGGGATGAGCAGTTCTTC

D gene: -
clone size: -
J gene: TRBJ1-6
V gene: TRBV11-2
CDR3 protein: CASSLGVLNSPLHF
CDR3 DNA: TGTGCCAGCAGCTTAGGAGTCCTGAATTCACCCCTCCACTTT

D gene: TRBD2
clone size: -
J gene: TRBJ2-1
V gene: TRBV2
CDR3 protein: CASGTRRNEQFF
CDR3 DNA: TGTGCCAGCGGGACTAGGAGGAATGAGCAGTTCTTC

D gene: -
clone size: -
J gene: TRBJ1-5
V gene: TRBV7-6
CDR3 protein: CASSPGRTQPQHF
CDR3 DNA: TGTGCCAGCAGCCCAGGGCGCACTCAGCCCCAGCATTTT

D gene: -
clone size: -
J gene: TRBJ1-6
V gene: TRBV5-8
CDR3 protein: CASSSRDWGGSPLHF
CDR3 DNA: TGTGCCAGCAGCTCCCGGGACTGGGGCGGTTCACCCCTCCACTTT

D gene: -
clone size: -
J gene: TRBJ2-7
V gene: TRBV29-1
CDR3 protein: CSGRDTYEQYF
CDR3 DNA: TGCAGCGGCAGGGACACCTACGAGCAGTACTTC

D gene: TRBD1
clone size: -
J gene: TRBJ1-5
V gene: TRBV7-2
CDR3 protein: CASSLGTGVGQPQHF
CDR3 DNA: TGTGCCAGCAGCTTAGGGACAGGGGTAGGTCAGCCCCAGCATTTT

D gene: -
clone size: -
J gene: TRBJ2-4
V gene: TRBV5-1
CDR3 protein: CASSLGLAGEEYF
CDR3 DNA: TGCGCCAGCAGCTTGGGCTTGGCAGGGGAAGAGTACTTC

D gene: -
clone size: -
J gene: TRBJ1-1
V gene: TRBV19
CDR3 protein: CASSIAVNTEAFF
CDR3 DNA: TGTGCCAGTAGTATAGCGGTGAACACTGAAGCTTTCTTT

D gene: -
clone size: -
J gene: TRBJ2-5
V gene: TRBV14
CDR3 protein: CASSLRRAEETQYF
CDR3 DNA: TGTGCCAGCAGCCTACGGAGGGCGGAGGAGACCCAGTACTTC

D gene: -
clone size: -
J gene: TRBJ1-3
V gene: TRBV29-1
CDR3 protein: CSVEVGGNTIYF
CDR3 DNA: TGCAGCGTTGAGGTTGGGGGGAACACCATATATTTT

D gene: -
clone size: few
J gene: TRBJ1-2
V gene: TRBV5-1
CDR3 protein: CASSPTGRRGYTF
CDR3 DNA: TGCGCCAGCAGCCCGACAGGACGAAGGGGCTACACCTTC

D gene: -
clone size: -
J gene: TRBJ1-2
V gene: TRBV19
CDR3 protein: CAAGRGYGYTF
CDR3 DNA: TGTGCCGCCGGAAGGGGCTATGGCTACACCTTC

D gene: -
clone size: -
J gene: TRBJ1-5
V gene: TRBV28
CDR3 protein: CASSGENLSNQPQHF
CDR3 DNA: TGTGCCAGCAGCGGAGAAAACTTAAGCAATCAGCCCCAGCATTTT

D gene: -
clone size: -
J gene: TRBJ2-5
V gene: TRBV9
CDR3 protein: CASGTGNQETQYF
CDR3 DNA: TGTGCCAGCGGCACAGGCAACCAAGAGACCCAGTACTTC

D gene: TRBD1
clone size: -
J gene: TRBJ1-6
V gene: TRBV9
CDR3 protein: CASSVGGQGTSPLHF
CDR3 DNA: TGTGCCAGCAGCGTAGGGGGACAGGGGACTTCACCCCTCCACTTT